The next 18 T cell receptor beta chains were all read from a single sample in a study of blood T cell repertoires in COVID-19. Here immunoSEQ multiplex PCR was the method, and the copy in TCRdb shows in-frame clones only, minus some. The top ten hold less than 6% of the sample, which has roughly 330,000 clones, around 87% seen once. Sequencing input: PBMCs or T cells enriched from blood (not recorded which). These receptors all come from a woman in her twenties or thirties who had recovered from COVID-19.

CDR3 loop: CASSSLQGNQPQHF. CDR3 nucleotides: TGTGCCAGCAGCTCACTCCAGGGGAATCAGCCCCAGCATTTT. The chain recombines TRBV6-5 with TRBJ1-5; tentative D call: TRBD1 (6 bases). This CDR3 has 14 residues. V was cut by 6 bases and J by 4 bases, with 13 bases left in between. In germline, CDR1 is MNHEY, CDR2 SVGAGI.

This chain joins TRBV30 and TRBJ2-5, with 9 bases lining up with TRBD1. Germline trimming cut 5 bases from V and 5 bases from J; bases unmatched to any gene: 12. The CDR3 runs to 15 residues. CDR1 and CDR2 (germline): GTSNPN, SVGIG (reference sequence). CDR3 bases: TGTGCCTGGGTCCCGGGACAGGGTTATCGGGAGACCCAGTACTTC. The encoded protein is CAWVPGQGYRETQYF.

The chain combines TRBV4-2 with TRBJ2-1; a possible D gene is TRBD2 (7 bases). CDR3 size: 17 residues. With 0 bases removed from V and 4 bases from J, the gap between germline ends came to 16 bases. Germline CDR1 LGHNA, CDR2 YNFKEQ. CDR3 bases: TGTGCCAGCAGCCAAGATCTGCGGGGGCTAGCGTACAATGAGCAGTTCTTC. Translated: CASSQDLRGLAYNEQFF.

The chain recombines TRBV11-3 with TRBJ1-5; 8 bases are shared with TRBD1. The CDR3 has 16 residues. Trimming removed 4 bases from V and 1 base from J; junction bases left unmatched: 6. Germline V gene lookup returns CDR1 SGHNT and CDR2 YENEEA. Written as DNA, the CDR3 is TGTGCCAGCAGCTCATCCGGGACAGGAAGCAATCAGCCCCAGCATTTT. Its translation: CASSSSGTGSNQPQHF.

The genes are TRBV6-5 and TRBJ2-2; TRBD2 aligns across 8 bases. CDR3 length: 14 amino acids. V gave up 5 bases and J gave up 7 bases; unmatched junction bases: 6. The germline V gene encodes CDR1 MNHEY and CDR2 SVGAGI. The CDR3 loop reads CASSRTRGGGELFF. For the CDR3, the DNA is TGTGCCAGCAGTCGGACCCGGGGGGGCGGGGAGCTGTTTTTT.

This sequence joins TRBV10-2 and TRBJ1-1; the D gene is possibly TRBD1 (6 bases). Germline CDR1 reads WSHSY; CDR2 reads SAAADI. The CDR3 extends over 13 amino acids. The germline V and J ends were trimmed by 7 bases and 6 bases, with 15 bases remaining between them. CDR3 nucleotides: TGCGCCAGCACCAGGGGCCTGTCCGCTGAAGCTTTCTTT. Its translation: CASTRGLSAEAFF.

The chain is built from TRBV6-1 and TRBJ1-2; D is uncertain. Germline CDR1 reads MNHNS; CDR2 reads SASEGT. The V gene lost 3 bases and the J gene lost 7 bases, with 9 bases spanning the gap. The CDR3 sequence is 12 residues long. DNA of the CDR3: TGTGCCAGCAGTGACCGGGGAGGTGGCTACACCTTC. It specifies CASSDRGGGYTF.

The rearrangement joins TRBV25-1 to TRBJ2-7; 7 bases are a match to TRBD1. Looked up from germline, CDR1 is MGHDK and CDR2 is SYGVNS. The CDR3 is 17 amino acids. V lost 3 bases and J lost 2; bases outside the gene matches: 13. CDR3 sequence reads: CASSDPSSGQDPYEQYF. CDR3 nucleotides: TGTGCCAGCAGTGATCCCTCCTCCGGACAGGATCCCTACGAGCAGTACTTC.

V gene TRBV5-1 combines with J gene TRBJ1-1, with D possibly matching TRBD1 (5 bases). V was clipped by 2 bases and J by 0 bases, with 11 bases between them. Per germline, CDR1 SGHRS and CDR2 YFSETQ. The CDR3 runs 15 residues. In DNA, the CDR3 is TGCGCCAGCAGCTTTTGGACAACTATGAACACTGAAGCTTTCTTT. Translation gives CASSFWTTMNTEAFF.

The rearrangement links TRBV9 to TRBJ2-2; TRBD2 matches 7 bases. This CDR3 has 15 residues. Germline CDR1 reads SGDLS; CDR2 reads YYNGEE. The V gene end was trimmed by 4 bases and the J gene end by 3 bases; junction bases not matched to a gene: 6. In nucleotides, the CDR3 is TGTGCCAGCAGCTCCAGAGCGGGGTACACCGGGGAGCTGTTTTTT. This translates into CASSSRAGYTGELFF.

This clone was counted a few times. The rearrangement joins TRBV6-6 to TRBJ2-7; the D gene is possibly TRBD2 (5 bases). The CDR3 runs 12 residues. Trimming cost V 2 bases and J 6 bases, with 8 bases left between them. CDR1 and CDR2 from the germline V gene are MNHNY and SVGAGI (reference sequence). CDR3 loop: CASSYEGAEQYF. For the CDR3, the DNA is TGTGCCAGCAGTTACGAGGGAGCCGAGCAGTACTTC.

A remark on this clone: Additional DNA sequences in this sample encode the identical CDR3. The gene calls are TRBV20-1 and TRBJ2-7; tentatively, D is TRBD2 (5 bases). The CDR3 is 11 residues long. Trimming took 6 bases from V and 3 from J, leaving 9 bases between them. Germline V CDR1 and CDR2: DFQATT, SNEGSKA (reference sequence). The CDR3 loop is CSARAGYEQYF. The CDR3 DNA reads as TGCAGTGCGAGGGCAGGCTACGAGCAGTACTTC.

This CDR3 is CASSGTVSGNTIYF. In nucleotides, the CDR3 is TGTGCCAGCTCCGGGACAGTCTCTGGAAACACCATATATTTT. The chain is built from TRBV7-2 and TRBJ1-3, with 7 bases matching TRBD1. The CDR3 has 14 amino acids. Germline assignment: CDR1 SGHTA and CDR2 FQGNSA. V lost 8 bases to trimming and J lost 0 bases; unmatched junction nucleotides: 4.

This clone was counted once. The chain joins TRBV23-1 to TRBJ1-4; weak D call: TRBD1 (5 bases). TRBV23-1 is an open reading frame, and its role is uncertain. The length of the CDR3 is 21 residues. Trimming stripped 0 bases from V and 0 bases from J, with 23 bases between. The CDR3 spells CASSQSASCTGRTATNEKLFF. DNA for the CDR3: TGCGCCAGCAGTCAATCGGCATCCTGTACAGGCCGGACCGCAACTAATGAAAAACTGTTTTTT.

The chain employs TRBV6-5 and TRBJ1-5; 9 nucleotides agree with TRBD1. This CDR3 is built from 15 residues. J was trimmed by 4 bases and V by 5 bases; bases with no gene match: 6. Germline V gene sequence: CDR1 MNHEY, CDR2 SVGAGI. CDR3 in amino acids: CASSRTGVRNQPQHF. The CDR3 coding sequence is TGTGCCAGCAGTAGGACAGGGGTAAGAAATCAGCCCCAGCATTTT.

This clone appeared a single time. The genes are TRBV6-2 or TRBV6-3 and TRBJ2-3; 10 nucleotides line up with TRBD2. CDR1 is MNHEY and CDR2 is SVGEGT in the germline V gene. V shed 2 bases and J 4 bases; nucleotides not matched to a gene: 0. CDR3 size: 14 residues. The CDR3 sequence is CASSYGTSADTQYF. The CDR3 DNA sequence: TGTGCCAGCAGTTACGGGACTAGCGCAGATACGCAGTATTTT.

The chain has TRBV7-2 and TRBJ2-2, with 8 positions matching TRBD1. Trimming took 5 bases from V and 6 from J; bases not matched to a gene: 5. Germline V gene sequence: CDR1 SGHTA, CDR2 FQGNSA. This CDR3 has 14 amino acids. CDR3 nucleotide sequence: TGTGCCAGCAGCGGATCGACAGGGGCCGGGGAGCTGTTTTTT. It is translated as CASSGSTGAGELFF.

CDR3 sequence reads: CASPFYEQYF. CDR3 DNA sequence: TGTGCCAGTCCGTTTTACGAGCAGTACTTC. The rearrangement links TRBV27 to TRBJ2-7; unclear D gene. The germline V and J ends were trimmed by 9 bases and 4 bases, with 7 bases remaining between them. CDR1 MNHEY and CDR2 SMNVEV come from the germline V gene (reference sequence). This CDR3 comprises 10 residues.